Listed here are 30 T cell receptor beta chains from one sample, sequenced in a study of shared T cell receptors in the human thymus. Sequencing used immunoSEQ multiplex PCR; TCRdb keeps in-frame clones, though not all of them. Among under 450,000 clones listed, roughly 94% were seen once. Material: thymocytes. All receptors derive from a human donor.

This clone has a single count. The rearrangement joins TRBV7-2 to TRBJ2-3, with D maybe TRBD2 (6 bases). CDR3 length equals 12 residues. Germline CDR1 SGHTA, CDR2 FQGNSA. The V end was cut by 8 bases, the J end by 1 base, with 7 bases between. The CDR3 DNA is TGTGCCAGCCCTAGCGGCACAGATACGCAGTATTTT. Amino acid sequence: CASPSGTDTQYF.

In DNA form, the CDR3 reads TGTGCCAGCAGTCCTCCCCGGACTAGCCGGTTCGCGGATACGCAGTATTTT. It specifies CASSPPRTSRFADTQYF. The chain carries TRBV27 and TRBJ2-3; TRBD2 matches 8 bases. This CDR3 is 17 amino acids long. In germline, CDR1 is MNHEY, CDR2 SMNVEV (reference sequence). With 5 bases clipped from V and 6 bases from J, the junction kept 16 bases outside the gene matches.

The genes are TRBV29-1 and TRBJ2-7; D is possibly TRBD2 (6 bases). The CDR3 is 17 amino acids. Between the trimmed V and J ends, which lost 1 base and 3 bases, there was a span of 22 bases. The germline V gene has CDR1 SQVTM and CDR2 ANQGSEA. The CDR3 spells CSVEAGERVKSGYEQYF. CDR3 DNA: TGCAGCGTTGAAGCGGGGGAGAGAGTCAAGTCGGGCTACGAGCAGTACTTC.

The chain carries TRBV10-3 and TRBJ1-2, with D possibly being TRBD1 (5 bases). V was cut by 1 base and J by 4 bases, with 13 bases left in between. There are 15 residues in the CDR3. The V gene's germline CDR1 is ENHRY and CDR2 SYGVKD. In nucleotides, the CDR3 is TGTGCCATCAGTGAGTTGCGCAGGGCACGCTATGGCTACACCTTC. As protein: CAISELRRARYGYTF.

The chain joins TRBV4-1 to TRBJ2-7, with D perhaps matching TRBD1 or TRBD2 (5 bases each). There are 14 residues in the CDR3. Germline lookup yields CDR1 MGHRA and CDR2 YSYEKL. V lost 4 bases and J lost 0, with 10 bases in between. This chain's CDR3 is CASSPWDLSYEQYF. CDR3 DNA sequence: TGCGCCAGCAGCCCCTGGGACCTCTCCTACGAGCAGTACTTC.

The rearrangement links TRBV4-2 to TRBJ2-1, with 8 positions matching TRBD2. Germline CDR1 reads LGHNA; CDR2 reads YNFKEQ. The V and J ends lost 0 bases and 4 bases, in that order; junction bases with no gene match: 8. The CDR3 covers 17 residues. CDR3 in DNA: TGTGCCAGCAGCCAAGACCGCCGGGCGGGGGGTTACAATGAGCAGTTCTTC. Encoded protein: CASSQDRRAGGYNEQFF.

The chain is built from TRBV13 and TRBJ2-3, with D perhaps TRBD2 (6 bases). This CDR3 has 13 amino acids. Germline-derived CDR1 and CDR2 are PRHDT and FYEKMQ (reference sequence). The V and J ends lost 6 bases and 6 bases respectively, with 13 bases between them. Here the CDR3 DNA reads TGTGCCAGCAGGGAAACGGGAGCGGATACGCAGTATTTT. It translates to CASRETGADTQYF.

The rearrangement links TRBV27 to TRBJ2-5; 8 bases fit TRBD2. Germline lookup yields CDR1 MNHEY and CDR2 SMNVEV (reference sequence). This CDR3 is built from 13 residues. Losses at the gene ends were 10 bases for V and 3 bases for J; bases not matched to a gene: 7. The CDR3 loop reads CATAGLEEETQYF. Written as DNA, the CDR3 is TGTGCCACCGCGGGACTAGAAGAAGAGACCCAGTACTTC.

The rearrangement uses TRBV2 and TRBJ2-3; a weak D match, TRBD1 (6 bases). This CDR3 region has 17 residues. Germline loops: CDR1 SNHLY, CDR2 FYNNEI. Trimming took off 6 bases at V and 1 base at J, with 20 bases between the two ends. CDR3 in DNA: TGTGCCAGCAGGGGTTTTTACAGGGCCCCTGGCACAGATACGCAGTATTTT. Translation gives CASRGFYRAPGTDTQYF.

Here the CDR3 reads CASSQTGEAPYRSGANVLTF. The CDR3, as DNA: TGTGCCAGCAGCCAGACAGGGGAGGCCCCGTACCGCTCTGGGGCCAACGTCCTGACTTTC. The chain is built from TRBV14 and TRBJ2-6; 8 bases are a match to TRBD1. Germline lookup yields CDR1 SGHDN and CDR2 FVKESK. V was clipped by 3 bases and J by 0 bases; unmatched bases: 13. The CDR3 is made up of 20 amino acids.

The chain joins TRBV7-6 to TRBJ1-2; TRBD1 is a possible D gene (6 bases). The germline V gene has CDR1 SGHVS and CDR2 FNYEAQ. Trimming stripped 5 bases from V and 4 bases from J, with 14 bases between. There are 14 residues in the CDR3. DNA of the CDR3: TGTGCCAGCAGCCCCAAGGGGGGGTTCTATGGCTACACCTTC. This translates into CASSPKGGFYGYTF.

This rearrangement joins TRBV28 to TRBJ1-1, with 8 bases matching TRBD1. CDR1 MDHEN and CDR2 SYDVKM come from the germline V gene. V trimming: 6 bases; J trimming: 1 base; junction bases outside the gene matches: 4. The CDR3 runs to 14 residues. DNA of the CDR3: TGTGCCAGCAGGTGGGGGACAGGGAACACTGAAGCTTTCTTT. Its translation is CASRWGTGNTEAFF. The variable domain in full, with the rest retrieved from reference TRBV28 and TRBJ1-1, is DVKVTQSSRYLVKRTGEKVFLECVQDMDHENMFWYRQDPGLGLRLIYFSYDVKMKEKGDIPEGYSVSREKKERFSLILESASTNQTSMYLCASRWGTGNTEAFFGQGTRLTVV.

This sequence joins TRBV6-1 and TRBJ2-5, with 7 bases matching TRBD2. CDR1 is MNHNS, CDR2 SASEGT, per germline. V lost 6 bases and J lost 4; bases outside the gene matches: 5. The CDR3 has 13 amino acids. CDR3 loop: CASSGTGGETQYF. Written as DNA, the CDR3 is TGTGCCAGCAGCGGGACGGGGGGAGAGACCCAGTACTTC.

This chain uses TRBV27 with TRBJ2-3; TRBD1 might be the D (7 bases). This CDR3 spans 18 amino acids. V lost 10 bases and J 0 bases, leaving 26 bases between the germline ends. Germline V gives CDR1 MNHEY, CDR2 SMNVEV (reference sequence). The DNA for the CDR3 is TGTGCCACCCAACCCGGGACGCAGGGGGGTACTAGCACAGATACGCAGTATTTT. Protein product: CATQPGTQGGTSTDTQYF.

The V gene is TRBV11-2, the J gene TRBJ2-7, with 7 bases fitting TRBD1. The CDR3 consists of 15 residues. Losses at the gene ends were 5 bases for V and 6 bases for J; bases not matched to a gene: 13. CDR1 and CDR2 from the germline V gene are SGHAT and FQNNGV. This CDR3 is CASSLPPDRHVEQYF. In nucleotides, the CDR3 is TGTGCCAGCAGCCTCCCCCCGGACAGGCACGTCGAGCAGTACTTC. Using reference TRBV11-2 and TRBJ2-7 for the parts outside the CDR3, the full variable domain is EAGVAQSPRYKIIEKRQSVAFWCNPISGHATLYWYQQILGQGPKLLIQFQNNGVVDDSQLPKDRFSAERLKGVDSTLKIQPAKLEDSAVYLCASSLPPDRHVEQYFGPGTRLTVT.

Only one count was recorded for this clone. J is TRBJ1-3 and V is TRBV30, with a possible D match to TRBD1 (5 bases). CDR1 and CDR2 (germline): GTSNPN, SVGIG (reference sequence). The CDR3 length is 17 residues. V gave up 0 bases and J gave up 0 bases, with 15 bases separating them. The CDR3 protein is CAWSVLGAANSGNTIYF. CDR3 coding DNA: TGTGCCTGGAGTGTATTAGGGGCAGCCAACTCTGGAAACACCATATATTTT. The whole variable domain, filled in from reference TRBV30 and TRBJ1-3, reads SQTIHQWPATLVQPVGSPLSLECTVEGTSNPNLYWYRQAAGRGLQLLFYSVGIGQISSEVPQNLSASRPQDRQFILSSKKLLLSDSGFYLCAWSVLGAANSGNTIYFGEGSWLTVV.

The CDR3 loop is CASSLAYQGGTDTQYF. The DNA for the CDR3 is TGTGCCAGCAGCTTAGCCTATCAGGGGGGCACAGATACGCAGTATTTT. The rearrangement links TRBV7-9 to TRBJ2-3, with 7 bases fitting TRBD1. Germline CDR1 reads SEHNR; CDR2 reads FQNEAQ (reference sequence). Trimming cost V 0 bases and J 1 base; bases outside gene matches: 4. This CDR3 is built from 16 residues.

The CDR3 sequence is CASSPPPQGSYGYTF. CDR3 nucleotide sequence: TGTGCCAGCTCACCACCGCCCCAGGGGAGCTATGGCTACACCTTC. The chain combines TRBV18 with TRBJ1-2; D perhaps matches TRBD1 (6 bases). Germline V lookup: CDR1 KGHSH, CDR2 LQKENI. The V end lost 0 bases, the J end lost 4 bases, and 12 bases lay between the germline ends. The CDR3 has 15 amino acids.

The CDR3: CASSSSGGTEAFF. The CDR3 coding sequence is TGTGCCAGCAGTTCCTCAGGGGGAACTGAAGCTTTCTTT. The gene calls are TRBV27 and TRBJ1-1; 7 bases fit TRBD1. The germline gives CDR1 MNHEY, CDR2 SMNVEV (reference sequence). Unmatched junction bases numbered 4, after V lost 4 bases and J lost 5 bases. The length of the CDR3 is 13 residues.

CDR3 amino acids: CAWSPTQGGVGELFF. As DNA, the CDR3 is TGTGCCTGGAGTCCCACGCAGGGCGGGGTTGGGGAGCTGTTTTTT. The chain has TRBV30 and TRBJ2-2, with a weak D call TRBD2 (6 bases). CDR1 and CDR2 (germline): GTSNPN, SVGIG (reference sequence). The V and J ends lost 2 bases and 8 bases respectively, with 18 bases between them. This CDR3 has 15 amino acids.

V is TRBV5-1 and J is TRBJ2-3; 7 nucleotides line up with TRBD2. V was clipped by 5 bases and J by 4 bases; unmatched bases: 13. CDR3 length: 16 residues. From germline, CDR1 is SGHRS and CDR2 YFSETQ. The CDR3, as DNA: TGCGCCAGCAGTGCGGGAGTAATGATCCGGTCAGATACGCAGTATTTT. Translation: CASSAGVMIRSDTQYF.

J is TRBJ2-3 and V is TRBV28; 12 nucleotides match TRBD2. Germline lookup yields CDR1 MDHEN and CDR2 SYDVKM. The V gene end was trimmed by 6 bases and the J gene end by 4 bases; junction bases not matched to a gene: 2. The CDR3 runs 14 residues. This chain's CDR3 is CASSWTSGADTQYF. In nucleotides, the CDR3 is TGTGCCAGCAGCTGGACTAGCGGGGCAGATACGCAGTATTTT. Full variable domain (rest looked up from reference TRBV28 and TRBJ2-3): DVKVTQSSRYLVKRTGEKVFLECVQDMDHENMFWYRQDPGLGLRLIYFSYDVKMKEKGDIPEGYSVSREKKERFSLILESASTNQTSMYLCASSWTSGADTQYFGPGTRLTVL.

The CDR3 DNA sequence: TGTGCCAGCTATACCAATGGCGGGAGGGCCCTCGGGCCAGATACGCAGTATTTT. Encoded protein: CASYTNGGRALGPDTQYF. The V and J genes are TRBV18 and TRBJ2-3; 9 positions agree with TRBD2. The trim removed 7 bases at V and 4 bases at J, leaving 18 bases unmatched. This CDR3 spans 18 amino acids. Per the germline V gene, CDR1 is KGHSH and CDR2 is LQKENI.

This chain links TRBV30 with TRBJ2-5; tentatively, D is TRBD1 (5 bases). The CDR3 has 12 amino acids. The V gene's germline CDR1 is GTSNPN and CDR2 SVGIG (reference sequence). CDR3 amino acids: CASEGVQETQYF. The CDR3 bases are TGTGCGTCCGAAGGGGTTCAAGAGACCCAGTACTTC. Full variable domain (outside the CDR3, taken from reference TRBV30 and TRBJ2-5): SQTIHQWPATLVQPVGSPLSLECTVEGTSNPNLYWYRQAAGRGLQLLFYSVGIGQISSEVPQNLSASRPQDRQFILSSKKLLLSDSGFYLCASEGVQETQYFGPGTRLLVL.

The rearrangement uses TRBV11-3 and TRBJ2-1; D may be TRBD1 (5 bases). CDR3 length: 13 residues. V was pared by 3 bases and J by 8 bases, with 11 bases between. Looked up from germline, CDR1 is SGHNT and CDR2 is YENEEA. The CDR3 region has the DNA TGTGCCAGCAGCTTTCCAGGGCGCCATGAGCAGTTCTTC. The encoded protein is CASSFPGRHEQFF. Full variable domain (rest looked up from reference TRBV11-3 and TRBJ2-1): EAGVVQSPRYKIIEKKQPVAFWCNPISGHNTLYWYLQNLGQGPELLIRYENEEAVDDSQLPKDRFSAERLKGVDSTLKIQPAELGDSAVYLCASSFPGRHEQFFGPGTRLTVL.

This chain uses TRBV5-6 with TRBJ2-7; D possibly corresponds to TRBD1 (6 bases). Germline V gene data show CDR1 as SGHDT and CDR2 as YYEEEE. V shed 2 bases and J shed 2 bases, with 14 bases lying between them. The length of the CDR3 is 15 residues. The CDR3 nucleotides read TGTGCCAGCAGCTTAAGGGCAGGGGAAACCTACGAGCAGTACTTC. It is translated as CASSLRAGETYEQYF.

The CDR3 bases are TGTGCCAGCAGTCTGGACAGAATTATGAACACTGAAGCTTTCTTT. It encodes CASSLDRIMNTEAFF. The chain employs TRBV6-6 and TRBJ1-1, with D perhaps matching TRBD1 (6 bases). Germline-derived CDR1 and CDR2 are MNHNY and SVGAGI (reference sequence). Trimming pared 5 bases from V and 0 bases from J, leaving 13 bases between. This CDR3 is 15 amino acids long.

This rearrangement joins TRBV28 to TRBJ2-3, with D perhaps matching TRBD1 or TRBD2 (5 bases each). Trimming removed 3 bases at V and 8 bases at J, with 9 bases between. This CDR3 has 12 amino acids. In germline, CDR1 is MDHEN, CDR2 SYDVKM. The CDR3 spells CASSFGDGTQYF. CDR3 in DNA: TGTGCCAGCAGTTTCGGGGACGGTACGCAGTATTTT.

Only one count was recorded for this clone. The chain links TRBV2 to TRBJ2-2; 7 bases map to TRBD2. CDR1 is SNHLY and CDR2 is FYNNEI in the germline V gene. The CDR3 runs to 18 residues. V lost 6 bases, J lost 0 bases, and 13 bases stayed unmatched. The CDR3 DNA is TGTGCCAGCAGAGAGATGGCTAGCGGAGTCGCGAACACCGGGGAGCTGTTTTTT. As protein: CASREMASGVANTGELFF.

This clone was observed a single time. The V and J genes are TRBV6-1 and TRBJ2-1; D might be TRBD1 (5 bases). CDR3 length: 13 amino acids. Germline V gene data show CDR1 as MNHNS and CDR2 as SASEGT. V was cut by 1 base and J by 8 bases, with 9 bases left in between. CDR3 amino acids: CASSEEVGDEQFF. The CDR3 region has the DNA TGTGCCAGCAGTGAAGAGGTAGGGGATGAGCAGTTCTTC.